These 10 T cell receptor beta chains originate from one sample sequenced in a study of T-cell reconstitution after alpha-beta-depleted transplantation in children. Unique molecular identifiers tagged the TCRbeta library. Each CDR3 protein is one row after TCRdb ran MiXCR on the PCR reads. This table holds approximately 430,000 distinct CDR3 sequences, about a sixth found once. The sequences come from PBMCs, mostly from graft donor cells, collected 360 days after TCRalphabeta/CD19-depleted stem cell transplant. The source is a boy younger than two who had a stem cell transplant for Wiskott-Aldrich syndrome, so the T cells may come from the graft donor.

The chain employs TRBV6-5 and TRBJ1-1, with 8 positions matching TRBD1. The CDR3 is 16 amino acids. The junction had 5 bases not matched to a gene; V was cut back by 2 bases and J by 0 bases. Germline assignment: CDR1 MNHEY and CDR2 SVGAGI. DNA of the CDR3: TGTGCCAGCAGTTACCTATCGACAGGGGTGAACACTGAAGCTTTCTTT. As protein: CASSYLSTGVNTEAFF.

The chain carries TRBV5-1 and TRBJ1-2; D ambiguous. The CDR3 is 11 residues long. Trimming took 3 bases from V and 7 from J, leaving 7 bases between them. Germline V gene lookup returns CDR1 SGHRS and CDR2 YFSETQ. The CDR3 nucleotides are TGCGCCAGCAGCTCCGTTAGTGGCTACACCTTC. Translated: CASSSVSGYTF.

This clonotype was counted between two and nine times. The J gene is TRBJ2-7, the V gene TRBV20-1; 8 nucleotides match TRBD2. Germline trimming cut 0 bases from V and 11 bases from J; bases unmatched to any gene: 9. The CDR3 runs 13 residues. Germline lookup yields CDR1 DFQATT and CDR2 SNEGSKA (reference sequence). The DNA for the CDR3 is TGCAGTGCTAGAGATCGGGAGGGTGGGTGGAAGTACTTC. Translating gives CSARDREGGWKYF.

The chain recombines TRBV10-3 with TRBJ2-6, with unresolved D. V lost 2 bases and J 1 base, leaving 12 bases between the germline ends. The CDR3 has 17 residues. Germline CDR1 is ENHRY and CDR2 is SYGVKD. The CDR3 sequence: CAISEVRRKSGANVLTF. The CDR3 region has the DNA TGTGCCATCAGTGAGGTTCGTCGTAAGTCTGGGGCCAACGTCCTGACTTTC.

V usage is TRBV7-9 and J usage is TRBJ1-4; D may be TRBD1 (6 bases). Germline V CDR1 and CDR2: SEHNR, FQNEAQ (reference sequence). Trimming removed 4 bases at V and 10 bases at J, with 25 bases between. This CDR3 is built from 17 residues. The CDR3 nucleotides read TGTGCCAGCAGCTCCATACCCATGGACAGTTCCGTAGGAAAACTGTTTTTT. As protein: CASSSIPMDSSVGKLFF.

The sample holds a few counts of this clonotype. The chain carries TRBV29-1 and TRBJ2-1; weak D call: TRBD2 (6 bases). CDR3 length: 13 residues. Trimming stripped 3 bases from V and 5 bases from J, with 11 bases between. Germline CDR1 is SQVTM and CDR2 is ANQGSEA. The CDR3 reads CSVDGGRNNEQFF. The CDR3 DNA is TGCAGCGTTGATGGGGGGAGGAACAATGAGCAGTTCTTC.

This clonotype showed up just a few times. CDR3 in DNA: TGTGCCACCAGTGATTCGGGGACCACCGGGGAGCTGTTTTTT. This sequence encodes CATSDSGTTGELFF. The rearrangement joins TRBV24-1 to TRBJ2-2, with D perhaps assigned TRBD1 or TRBD2 (5 bases each). The CDR3 runs to 14 residues. Germline V CDR1 and CDR2: KGHDR, SFDVKD. Trimming stripped 2 bases from V and 4 bases from J, with 7 bases between.

This clonotype was counted at least ten times. V and J are TRBV24-1 and TRBJ2-1; a possible D gene is TRBD2 (6 bases). There are 17 residues in the CDR3. Between the trimmed V and J ends, which lost 4 bases and 0 bases, there was a span of 15 bases. Germline-derived CDR1 and CDR2 are KGHDR and SFDVKD. This CDR3 is CATSDYTRDFSYNEQFF. Here the CDR3 DNA reads TGTGCCACCAGTGACTACACCCGGGACTTCTCCTACAATGAGCAGTTCTTC.

V is TRBV5-8 and J is TRBJ2-1; 8 positions agree with TRBD1. V lost 3 bases and J lost 4; bases outside the gene matches: 3. There are 14 residues in the CDR3. Germline V gene sequence: CDR1 SGHTS, CDR2 YDEGEE. CDR3 bases: TGTGCCAGCAGCTACGGACAGGGTTACAATGAGCAGTTCTTC. Translation gives CASSYGQGYNEQFF.

The gene calls are TRBV5-1 and TRBJ2-5, with TRBD1 as a possible D gene (6 bases). The V gene's germline CDR1 is SGHRS and CDR2 YFSETQ. Trimming left V 3 bases short and J 2 bases short, with 17 bases between. The CDR3 extends over 16 amino acids. The CDR3 region is CASSWKDRYHQETQYF. As DNA, the CDR3 is TGCGCCAGCAGCTGGAAAGACAGGTACCATCAAGAGACCCAGTACTTC. The full variable domain, completed using reference TRBV5-1 and TRBJ2-5, is KAGVTQTPRYLIKTRGQQVTLSCSPISGHRSVSWYQQTPGQGLQFLFEYFSETQRNKGNFPGRFSGRQFSNSRSEMNVSTLELGDSALYLCASSWKDRYHQETQYFGPGTRLLVL.